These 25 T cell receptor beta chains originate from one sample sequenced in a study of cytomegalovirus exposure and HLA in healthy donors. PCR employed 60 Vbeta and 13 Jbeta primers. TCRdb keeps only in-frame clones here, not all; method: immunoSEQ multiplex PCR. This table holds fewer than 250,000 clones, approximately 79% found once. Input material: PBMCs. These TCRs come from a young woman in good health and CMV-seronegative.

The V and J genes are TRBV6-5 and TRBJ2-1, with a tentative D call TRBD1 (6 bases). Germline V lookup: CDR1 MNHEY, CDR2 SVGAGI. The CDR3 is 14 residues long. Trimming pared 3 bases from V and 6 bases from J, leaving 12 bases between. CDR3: CASSYGNRVNEQFF. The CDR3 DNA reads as TGTGCCAGCAGTTATGGAAACAGGGTCAATGAGCAGTTCTTC.

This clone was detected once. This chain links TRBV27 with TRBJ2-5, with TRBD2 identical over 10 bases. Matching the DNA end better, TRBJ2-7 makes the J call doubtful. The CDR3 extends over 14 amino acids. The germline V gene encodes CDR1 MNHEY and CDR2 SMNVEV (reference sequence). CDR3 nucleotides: TGTGCCAGCCGCACTAGCGGGAACTCTTACGAGCAGTACTTC. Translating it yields CASRTSGNSYEQYF.

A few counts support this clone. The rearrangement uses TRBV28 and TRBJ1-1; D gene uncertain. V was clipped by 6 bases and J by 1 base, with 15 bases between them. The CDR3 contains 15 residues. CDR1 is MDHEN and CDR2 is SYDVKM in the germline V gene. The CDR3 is CASRSLWPTNTEAFF. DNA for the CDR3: TGTGCCAGCAGGTCCCTTTGGCCAACGAACACTGAAGCTTTCTTT.

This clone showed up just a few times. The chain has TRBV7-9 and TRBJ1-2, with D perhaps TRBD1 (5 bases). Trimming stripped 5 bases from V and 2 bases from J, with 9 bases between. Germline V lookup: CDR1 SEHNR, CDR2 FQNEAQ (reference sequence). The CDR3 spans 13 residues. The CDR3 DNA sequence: TGTGCCAGCAGCCCCGCAGGGAACTATGGCTACACCTTC. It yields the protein CASSPAGNYGYTF.

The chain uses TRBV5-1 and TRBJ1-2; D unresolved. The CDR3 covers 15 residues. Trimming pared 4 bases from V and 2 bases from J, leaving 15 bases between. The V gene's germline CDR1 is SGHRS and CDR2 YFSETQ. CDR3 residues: CASSPHPAENYGYTF. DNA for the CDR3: TGCGCCAGCAGCCCCCACCCGGCGGAGAACTATGGCTACACCTTC.

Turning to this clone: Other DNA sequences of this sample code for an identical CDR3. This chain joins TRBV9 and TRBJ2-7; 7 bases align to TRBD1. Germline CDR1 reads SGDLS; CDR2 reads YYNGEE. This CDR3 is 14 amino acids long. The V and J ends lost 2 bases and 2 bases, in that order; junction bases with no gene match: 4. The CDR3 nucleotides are TGTGCCAGCAGCGTCGGTCAGGGGGCCTACGAGCAGTACTTC. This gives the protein CASSVGQGAYEQYF. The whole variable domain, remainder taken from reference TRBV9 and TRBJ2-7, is DSGVTQTPKHLITATGQRVTLRCSPRSGDLSVYWYQQSLDQGLQFLIQYYNGEERAKGNILERFSAQQFPDLHSELNLSSLELGDSALYFCASSVGQGAYEQYFGPGTRLTVT.

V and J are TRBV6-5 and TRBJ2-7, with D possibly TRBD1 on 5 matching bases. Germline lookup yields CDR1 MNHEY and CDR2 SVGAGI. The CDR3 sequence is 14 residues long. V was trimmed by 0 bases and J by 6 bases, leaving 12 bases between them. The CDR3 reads CASSYSIQGAEQYF. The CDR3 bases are TGTGCCAGCAGTTACTCGATCCAGGGTGCCGAGCAGTACTTC.

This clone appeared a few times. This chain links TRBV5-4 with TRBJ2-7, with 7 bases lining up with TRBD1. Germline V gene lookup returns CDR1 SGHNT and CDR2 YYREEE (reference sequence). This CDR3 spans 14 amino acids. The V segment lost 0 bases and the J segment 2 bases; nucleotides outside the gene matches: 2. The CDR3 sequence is CASSLERGPYEQYF. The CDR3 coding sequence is TGTGCCAGCAGCTTGGAAAGGGGGCCCTACGAGCAGTACTTC.

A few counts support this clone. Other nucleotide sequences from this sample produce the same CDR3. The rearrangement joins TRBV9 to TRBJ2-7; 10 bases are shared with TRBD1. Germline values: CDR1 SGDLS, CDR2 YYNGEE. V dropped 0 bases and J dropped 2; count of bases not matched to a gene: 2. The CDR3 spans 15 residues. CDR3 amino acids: CASSVGGQGAYEQYF. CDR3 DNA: TGTGCCAGCAGCGTAGGCGGACAGGGGGCCTACGAGCAGTACTTC.

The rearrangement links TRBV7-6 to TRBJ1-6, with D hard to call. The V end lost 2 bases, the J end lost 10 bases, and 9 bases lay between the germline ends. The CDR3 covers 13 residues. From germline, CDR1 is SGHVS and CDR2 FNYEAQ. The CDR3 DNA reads TGTGCCAGCAGCTTAAACAGCTACTCACCCCTCCACTTT. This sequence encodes CASSLNSYSPLHF.

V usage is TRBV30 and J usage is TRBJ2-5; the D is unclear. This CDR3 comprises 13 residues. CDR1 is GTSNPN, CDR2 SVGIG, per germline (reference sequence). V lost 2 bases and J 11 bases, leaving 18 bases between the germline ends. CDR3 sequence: CAWSPRPVGVQYF. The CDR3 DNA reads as TGTGCCTGGAGTCCACGCCCCGTAGGAGTGCAGTACTTC. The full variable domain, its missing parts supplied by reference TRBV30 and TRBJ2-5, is SQTIHQWPATLVQPVGSPLSLECTVEGTSNPNLYWYRQAAGRGLQLLFYSVGIGQISSEVPQNLSASRPQDRQFILSSKKLLLSDSGFYLCAWSPRPVGVQYFGPGTRLLVL.

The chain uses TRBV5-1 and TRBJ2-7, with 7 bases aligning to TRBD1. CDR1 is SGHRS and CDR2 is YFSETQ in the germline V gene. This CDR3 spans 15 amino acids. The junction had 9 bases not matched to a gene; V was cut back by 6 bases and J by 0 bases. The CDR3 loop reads CASTPGTAISYEQYF. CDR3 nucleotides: TGCGCCAGCACACCCGGGACAGCAATCTCCTACGAGCAGTACTTC.

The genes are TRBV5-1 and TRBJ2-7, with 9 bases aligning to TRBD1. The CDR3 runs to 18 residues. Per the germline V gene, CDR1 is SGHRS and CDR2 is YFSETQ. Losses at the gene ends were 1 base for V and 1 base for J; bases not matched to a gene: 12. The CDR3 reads CASSLTRDRDRASYEQYF. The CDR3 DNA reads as TGCGCCAGCAGCTTGACTCGCGACCGGGACAGGGCGTCCTACGAGCAGTACTTC.

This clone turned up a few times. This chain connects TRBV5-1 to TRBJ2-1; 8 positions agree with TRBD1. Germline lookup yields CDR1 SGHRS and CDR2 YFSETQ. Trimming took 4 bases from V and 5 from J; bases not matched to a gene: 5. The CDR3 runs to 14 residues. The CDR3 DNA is TGCGCCAGCAGCCGAGGGACAGGCCACAATGAGCAGTTCTTC. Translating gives CASSRGTGHNEQFF.

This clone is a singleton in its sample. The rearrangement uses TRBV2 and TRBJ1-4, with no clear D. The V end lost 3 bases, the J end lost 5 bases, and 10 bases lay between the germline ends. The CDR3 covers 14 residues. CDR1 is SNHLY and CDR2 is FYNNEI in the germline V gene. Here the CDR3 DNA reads TGTGCCAGCAGTGAGCGGCAGACGAATGAAAAACTGTTTTTT. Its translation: CASSERQTNEKLFF.

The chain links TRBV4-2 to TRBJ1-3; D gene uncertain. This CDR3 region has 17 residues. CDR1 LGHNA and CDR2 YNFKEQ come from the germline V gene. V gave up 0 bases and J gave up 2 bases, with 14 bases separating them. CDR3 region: CASSQDSGSAAGNTIYF. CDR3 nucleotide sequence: TGTGCCAGCAGCCAAGATTCCGGGAGTGCAGCTGGAAACACCATATATTTT.

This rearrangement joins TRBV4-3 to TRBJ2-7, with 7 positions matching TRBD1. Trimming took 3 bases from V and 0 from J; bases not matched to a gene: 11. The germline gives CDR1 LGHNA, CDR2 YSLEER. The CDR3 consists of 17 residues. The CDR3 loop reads CASSQACYRDSSYEQYF. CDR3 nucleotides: TGCGCCAGCAGCCAGGCCTGTTACCGGGACAGCTCCTACGAGCAGTACTTC.

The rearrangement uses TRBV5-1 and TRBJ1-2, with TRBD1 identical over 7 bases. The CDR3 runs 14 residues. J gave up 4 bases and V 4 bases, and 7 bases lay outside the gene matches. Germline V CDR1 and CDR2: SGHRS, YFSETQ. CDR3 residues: CASSMTTGAYGYTF. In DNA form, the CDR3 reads TGCGCCAGCAGCATGACAACAGGGGCCTATGGCTACACCTTC.

The CDR3 DNA sequence: TGTGCCAGCAGCTTGGGCAACACCGGGGAGCTGTTTTTT. It specifies CASSLGNTGELFF. The chain recombines TRBV7-9 with TRBJ2-2; D unclear. The germline CDR1 and CDR2 sequences are SEHNR and FQNEAQ (reference sequence). This CDR3 region has 13 residues. V gave up 3 bases and J gave up 2 bases, with 4 bases separating them. Based on the CDR3 plus reference TRBV7-9 and TRBJ2-2, the full variable domain is DTGVSQNPRHKITKRGQNVTFRCDPISEHNRLYWYRQTLGQGPEFLTYFQNEAQLEKSRLLSDRFSAERPKGSFSTLEIQRTEQGDSAMYLCASSLGNTGELFFGEGSRLTVL.

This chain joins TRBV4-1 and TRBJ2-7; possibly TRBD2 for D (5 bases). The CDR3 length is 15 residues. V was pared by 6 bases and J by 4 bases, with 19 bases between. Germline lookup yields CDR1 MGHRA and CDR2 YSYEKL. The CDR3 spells CASRRFETEGYEQYF. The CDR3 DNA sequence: TGCGCCAGCAGGCGTTTTGAGACTGAGGGATACGAGCAGTACTTC.

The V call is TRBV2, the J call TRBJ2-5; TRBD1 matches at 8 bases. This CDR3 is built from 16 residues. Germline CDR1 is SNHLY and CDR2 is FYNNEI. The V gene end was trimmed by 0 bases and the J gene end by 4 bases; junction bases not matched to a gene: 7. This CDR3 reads CASSEAGQGPIETQYF. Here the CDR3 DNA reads TGTGCCAGCAGTGAAGCAGGACAGGGCCCGATAGAGACCCAGTACTTC.

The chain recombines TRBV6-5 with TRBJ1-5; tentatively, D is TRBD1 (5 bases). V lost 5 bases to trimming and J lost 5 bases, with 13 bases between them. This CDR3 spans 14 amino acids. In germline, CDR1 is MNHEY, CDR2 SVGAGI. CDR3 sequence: CASSGGSPYQPQHF. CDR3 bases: TGTGCCAGCAGTGGGGGGAGCCCCTATCAGCCCCAGCATTTT.

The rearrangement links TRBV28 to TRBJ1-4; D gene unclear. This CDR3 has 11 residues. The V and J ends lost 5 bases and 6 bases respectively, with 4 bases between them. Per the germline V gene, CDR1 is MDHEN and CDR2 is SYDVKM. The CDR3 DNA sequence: TGTGCCAGCAGTGTAGATGAAAAACTGTTTTTT. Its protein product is CASSVDEKLFF.

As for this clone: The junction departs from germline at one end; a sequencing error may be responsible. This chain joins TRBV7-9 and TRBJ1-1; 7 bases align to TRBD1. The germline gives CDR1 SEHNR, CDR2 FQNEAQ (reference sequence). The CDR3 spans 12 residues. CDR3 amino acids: CSSSPGQPEAFF. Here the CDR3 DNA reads TGTTCCAGCAGCCCGGGACAGCCTGAAGCTTTCTTT.

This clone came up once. The CDR3 DNA sequence: TGTGCCACCAGATTAGGGGGACAGCTATACGAGCAGTACTTC. Protein: CATRLGGQLYEQYF. V usage is TRBV15 and J usage is TRBJ2-7; 7 bases agree with TRBD1. The V gene's germline CDR1 is LNHNV and CDR2 YYDKDF (reference sequence). With V trimmed by 6 bases and J by 4 bases, 9 bases remained unmatched. There are 14 residues in the CDR3. Full variable domain (remainder filled in from reference TRBV15 and TRBJ2-7): DAMVIQNPRYQVTQFGKPVTLSCSQTLNHNVMYWYQQKSSQAPKLLFHYYDKDFNNEADTPDNFQSRRPNTSFCFLDIRSPGLGDTAMYLCATRLGGQLYEQYFGPGTRLTVT.